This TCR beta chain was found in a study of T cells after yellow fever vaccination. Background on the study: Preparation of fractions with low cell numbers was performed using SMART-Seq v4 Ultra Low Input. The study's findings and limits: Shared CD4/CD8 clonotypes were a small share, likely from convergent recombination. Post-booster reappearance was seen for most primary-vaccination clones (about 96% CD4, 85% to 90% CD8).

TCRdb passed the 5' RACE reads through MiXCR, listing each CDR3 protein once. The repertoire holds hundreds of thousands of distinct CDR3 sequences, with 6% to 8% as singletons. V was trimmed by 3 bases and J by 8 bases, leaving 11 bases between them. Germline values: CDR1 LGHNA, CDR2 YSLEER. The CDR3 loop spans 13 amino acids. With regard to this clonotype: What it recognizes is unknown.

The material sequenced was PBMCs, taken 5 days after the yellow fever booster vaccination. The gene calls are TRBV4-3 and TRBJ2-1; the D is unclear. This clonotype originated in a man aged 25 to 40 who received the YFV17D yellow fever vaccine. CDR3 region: CASSQEPSDEQFF. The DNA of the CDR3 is TGCGCCAGCAGCCAGGAACCCAGCGATGAGCAGTTCTTC.